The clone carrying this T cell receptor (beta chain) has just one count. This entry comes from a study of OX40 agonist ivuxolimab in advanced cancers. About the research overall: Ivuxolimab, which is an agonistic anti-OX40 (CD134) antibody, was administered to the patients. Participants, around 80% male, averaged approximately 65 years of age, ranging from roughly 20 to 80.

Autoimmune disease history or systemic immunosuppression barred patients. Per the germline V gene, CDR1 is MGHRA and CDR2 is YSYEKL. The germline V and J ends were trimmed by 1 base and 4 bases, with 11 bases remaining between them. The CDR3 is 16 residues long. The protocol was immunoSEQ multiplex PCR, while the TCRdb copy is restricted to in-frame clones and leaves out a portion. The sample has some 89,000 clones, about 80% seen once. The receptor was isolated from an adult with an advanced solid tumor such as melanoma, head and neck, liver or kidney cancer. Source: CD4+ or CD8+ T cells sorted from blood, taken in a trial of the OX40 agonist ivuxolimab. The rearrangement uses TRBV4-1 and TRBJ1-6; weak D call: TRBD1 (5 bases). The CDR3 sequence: CASSQGGGSYNSPLHF. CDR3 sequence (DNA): TGCGCCAGCAGCCAAGGGGGGGGTTCGTATAATTCACCCCTCCACTTT.